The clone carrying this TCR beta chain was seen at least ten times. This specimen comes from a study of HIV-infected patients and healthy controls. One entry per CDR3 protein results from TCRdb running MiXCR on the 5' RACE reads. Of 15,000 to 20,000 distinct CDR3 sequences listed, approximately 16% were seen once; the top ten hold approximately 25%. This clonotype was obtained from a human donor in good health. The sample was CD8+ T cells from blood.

The CDR3 region has the DNA TGCAGTGTTGCGGAAGTAGGGAACACTGAAGCTTTCTTT. It specifies CSVAEVGNTEAFF. The chain has TRBV20-1 and TRBJ1-1; D is uncertain. The CDR3 loop spans 13 amino acids. V gave up 7 bases and J gave up 1 base, with 13 bases separating them. Germline V lookup: CDR1 DFQATT, CDR2 SNEGSKA (reference sequence).